This TCR beta chain was captured in a study of CD8 T cells in Susac syndrome. Germline lookup yields CDR1 SEHNR and CDR2 FQNEAQ (reference sequence). Trimming shortened V by 2 bases and J by 1 base, and 14 bases separated the two germline ends. The CDR3 has 17 residues. cDNA came from approximately 0.5 to 1 ug RNA primed by random hexamers. Multiplex immunoSEQ PCR targeted 54 Vbeta and 13 Jbeta TCR beta segments. TCRdb reprocessed the immunoSEQ multiplex PCR reads with MiXCR, giving one entry per CDR3 protein. The sample consists of approximately 46,000 distinct CDR3 sequences, roughly 92% of them appearing once. TCR beta sequencing covered blood CD8+ and CD4+ T cells. Controls comprised healthy donors matched for age and sex. The authors negatively isolated CD8+ and CD4+ T cells and FACS-enriched TEMRA cells.

This TCR was recovered from a human donor in good health. The sample taken for sequencing was CD8+ T cells from PBMCs. This chain joins TRBV7-9 and TRBJ2-2; maybe TRBD1 (6 bases). CDR3 nucleotides: TGTGCCAGCAGCTTATACAGGGAAAGTAGGAACACCGGGGAGCTGTTTTTT. Its protein is CASSLYRESRNTGELFF.